Presented here are 2 T cell receptor beta chains from one specimen sequenced in a study of CD8 T cells in Susac syndrome. With random hexamers, reverse transcription was performed on roughly 0.5 to 1 ug of RNA. TCRdb processed the immunoSEQ multiplex PCR reads anew with MiXCR; each CDR3 protein has one entry. The repertoire holds approximately 280,000 distinct CDR3 sequences, with about 85% as singletons. Input material: CD8+ T cells from PBMCs. The receptor source for this set is a human donor with multiple sclerosis.

The rearrangement joins TRBV5-5 to TRBJ2-7; 7 nucleotides align to TRBD2. The V gene end was trimmed by 6 bases and the J gene end by 3 bases; junction bases not matched to a gene: 9. The CDR3 runs 14 residues. Germline V lookup: CDR1 SGHKS, CDR2 YYEKEE (reference sequence). CDR3 coding DNA: TGTGCCAGCACCCTGTCGGGGGAGGGCTACGAGCAGTACTTC. As protein: CASTLSGEGYEQYF.

The chain employs TRBV5-8 and TRBJ2-3; D possibly uses TRBD1 or TRBD2 (5 bases each). The V end was cut by 2 bases, the J end by 9 bases, with 13 bases between. From germline, CDR1 is SGHTS and CDR2 YDEGEE. This CDR3 region has 13 residues. The CDR3 spells CASSLNWWDTQYF. Here the CDR3 DNA reads TGTGCCAGCAGCTTAAATTGGTGGGACACGCAGTATTTT.